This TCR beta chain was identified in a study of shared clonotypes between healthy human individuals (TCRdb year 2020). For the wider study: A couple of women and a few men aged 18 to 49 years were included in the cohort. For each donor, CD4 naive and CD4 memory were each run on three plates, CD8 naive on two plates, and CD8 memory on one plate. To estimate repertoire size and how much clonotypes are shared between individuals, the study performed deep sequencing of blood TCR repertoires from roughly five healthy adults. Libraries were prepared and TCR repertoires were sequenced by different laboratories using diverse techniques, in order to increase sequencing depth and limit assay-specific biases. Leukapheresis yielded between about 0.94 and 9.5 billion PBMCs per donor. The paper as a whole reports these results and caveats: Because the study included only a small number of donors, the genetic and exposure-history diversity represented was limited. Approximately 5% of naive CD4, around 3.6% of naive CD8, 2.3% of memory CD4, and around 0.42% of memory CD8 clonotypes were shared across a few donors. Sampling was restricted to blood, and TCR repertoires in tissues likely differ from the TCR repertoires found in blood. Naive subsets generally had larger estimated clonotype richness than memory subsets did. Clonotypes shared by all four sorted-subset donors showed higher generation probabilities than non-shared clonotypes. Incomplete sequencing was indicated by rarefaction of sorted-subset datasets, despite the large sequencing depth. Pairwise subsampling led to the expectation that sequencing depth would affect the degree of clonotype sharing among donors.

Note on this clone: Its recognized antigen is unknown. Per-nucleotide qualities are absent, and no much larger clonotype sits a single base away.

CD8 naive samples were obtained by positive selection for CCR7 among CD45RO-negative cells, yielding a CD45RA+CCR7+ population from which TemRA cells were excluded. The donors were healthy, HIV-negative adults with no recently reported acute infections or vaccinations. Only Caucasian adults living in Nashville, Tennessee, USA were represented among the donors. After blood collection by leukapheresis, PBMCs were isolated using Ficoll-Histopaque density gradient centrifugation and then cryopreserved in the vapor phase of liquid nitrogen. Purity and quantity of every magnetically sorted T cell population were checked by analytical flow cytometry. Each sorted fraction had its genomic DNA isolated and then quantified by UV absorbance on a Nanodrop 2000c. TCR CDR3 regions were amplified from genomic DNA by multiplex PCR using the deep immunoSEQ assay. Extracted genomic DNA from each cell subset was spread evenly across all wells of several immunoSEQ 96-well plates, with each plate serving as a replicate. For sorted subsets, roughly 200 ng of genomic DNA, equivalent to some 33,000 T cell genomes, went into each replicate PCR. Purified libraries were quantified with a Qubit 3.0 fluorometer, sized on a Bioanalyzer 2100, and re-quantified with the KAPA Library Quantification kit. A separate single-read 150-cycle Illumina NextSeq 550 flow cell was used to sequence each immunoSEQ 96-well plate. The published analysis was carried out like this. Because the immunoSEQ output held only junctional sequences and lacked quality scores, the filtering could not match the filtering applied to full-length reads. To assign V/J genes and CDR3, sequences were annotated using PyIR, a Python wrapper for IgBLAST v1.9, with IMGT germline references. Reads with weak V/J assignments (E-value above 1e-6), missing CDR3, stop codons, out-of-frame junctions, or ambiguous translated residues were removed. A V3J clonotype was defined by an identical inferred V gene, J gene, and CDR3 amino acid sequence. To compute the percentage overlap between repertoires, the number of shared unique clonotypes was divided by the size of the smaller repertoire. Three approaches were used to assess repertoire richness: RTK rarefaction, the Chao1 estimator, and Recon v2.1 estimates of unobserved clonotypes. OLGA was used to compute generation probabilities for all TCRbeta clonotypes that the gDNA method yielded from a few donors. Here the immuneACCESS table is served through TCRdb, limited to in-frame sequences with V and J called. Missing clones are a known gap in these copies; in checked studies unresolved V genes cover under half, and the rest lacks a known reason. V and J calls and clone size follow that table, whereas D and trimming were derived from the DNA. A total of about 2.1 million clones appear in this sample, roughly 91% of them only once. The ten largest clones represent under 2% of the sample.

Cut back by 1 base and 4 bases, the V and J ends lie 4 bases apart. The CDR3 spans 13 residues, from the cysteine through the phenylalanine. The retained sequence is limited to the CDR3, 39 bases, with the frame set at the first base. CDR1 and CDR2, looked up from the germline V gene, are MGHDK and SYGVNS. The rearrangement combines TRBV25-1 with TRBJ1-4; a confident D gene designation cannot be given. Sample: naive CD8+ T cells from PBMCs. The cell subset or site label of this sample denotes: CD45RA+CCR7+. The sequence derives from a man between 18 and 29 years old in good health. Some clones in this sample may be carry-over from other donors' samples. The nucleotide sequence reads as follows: TGTGCCAGCAGTGAATTAATTAATGAAAAACTGTTTTTT. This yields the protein CASSELINEKLFF.